This TCR beta chain was sequenced for a study of blood T cells in healthy people across ages. Study-wide results and limits: There was a strong correlation between TCR beta diversity and naive T cell percentage.

Alongside a J-beta primer mix, a sample-barcoded 5' primer served in a second PCR lasting about 7 to 12 cycles. TCRdb re-derived calls from the 5' RACE reads in MiXCR, one entry per CDR3 protein. The sample consists of hundreds of thousands of distinct CDR3 sequences, about 43% of them appearing once. A few counts support this clonotype. Its antigen is not identified. The CDR3 length is 14 residues. V shed 6 bases and J shed 4 bases, with 15 bases lying between them. Germline V gene data show CDR1 as MDHEN and CDR2 as SYDVKM. Total RNA extraction produced at least 5 micrograms (per sample) for the study.

The rearrangement joins TRBV28 to TRBJ1-2, with TRBD1 as a possible D gene (5 bases). This TCR derives from a man older than 75 in good health. The material sequenced was blood. The CDR3 sequence: CASSGPQRGYGYTF. The DNA of the CDR3 is TGTGCCAGCAGCGGACCCCAGAGGGGCTATGGCTACACCTTC.